This T cell receptor beta chain appears in the sequencing data of a study of control samples from healthy donors and cancer patients. CDR3 size: 14 residues. Trimming removed 4 bases from V and 4 bases from J, with 12 bases in between. Germline-derived CDR1 and CDR2 are SGHTA and FQGNSA. The table came from immunoSEQ multiplex PCR; TCRdb's copy has only in-frame clones and leaves some out. The sample gives about 130,000 clones, about 90% of which show up once; around 1.8% is in the top ten. This sequence originates from a man aged 18 to 29 in good health. Sequenced material: blood. J is TRBJ2-3 and V is TRBV7-2, with TRBD1 as a possible D gene (6 bases). The CDR3 protein is CASSSPGGADTQYF. The CDR3 bases are TGTGCCAGCAGCTCCCCTGGGGGCGCAGATACGCAGTATTTT.